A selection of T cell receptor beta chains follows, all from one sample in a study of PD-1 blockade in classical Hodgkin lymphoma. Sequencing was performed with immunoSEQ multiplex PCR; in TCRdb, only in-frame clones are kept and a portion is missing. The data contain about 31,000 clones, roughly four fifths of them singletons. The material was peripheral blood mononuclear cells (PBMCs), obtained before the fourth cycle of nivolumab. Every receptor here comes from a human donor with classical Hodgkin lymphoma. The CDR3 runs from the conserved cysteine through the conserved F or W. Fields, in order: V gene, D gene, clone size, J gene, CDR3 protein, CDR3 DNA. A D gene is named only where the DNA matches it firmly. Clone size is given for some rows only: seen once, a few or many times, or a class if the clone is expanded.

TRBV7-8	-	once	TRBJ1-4	CASSRPGEGANEKLFF	TGTGCCAGCAGCCGCCCCGGGGAGGGCGCTAATGAAAAACTGTTTTTT
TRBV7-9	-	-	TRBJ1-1	CASTRTVNTEAFF	TGTGCCAGCACCAGGACAGTTAACACTGAAGCTTTCTTT
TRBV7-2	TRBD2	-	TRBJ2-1	CASSSKGWTSTYNEQFF	TGTGCCAGCAGCTCCAAAGGGTGGACTAGCACGTACAATGAGCAGTTCTTC
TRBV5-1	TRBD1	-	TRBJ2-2	CASSFAGTGNTGELFF	TGCGCCAGCAGCTTTGCCGGGACAGGGAACACCGGGGAGCTGTTTTTT
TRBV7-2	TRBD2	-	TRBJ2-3	CASSPGGILTDTQYF	TGTGCCAGCAGCCCGGGGGGTATTCTCACAGATACGCAGTATTTT
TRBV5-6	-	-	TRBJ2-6	CASSTEGVTSGANVLTF	TGTGCCAGCAGCACAGAGGGGGTCACCTCTGGGGCCAACGTCCTGACTTTC
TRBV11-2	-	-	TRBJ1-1	CASGGNTEAFF	TGTGCCTCCGGAGGGAACACTGAAGCTTTCTTT
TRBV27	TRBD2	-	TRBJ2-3	CASSLYRAGTVTDTQYF	TGTGCCAGCAGTTTATACCGAGCGGGAACGGTTACAGATACGCAGTATTTT
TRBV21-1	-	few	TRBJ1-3	CARGTSDSGNTIYF	TGTGCCAGAGGGACCTCCGACTCTGGAAACACCATATATTTT
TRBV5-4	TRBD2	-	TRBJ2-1	CASSLLAVRSYNEQFF	TGTGCCAGCAGCTTGCTAGCGGTCCGCTCCTACAATGAGCAGTTCTTC
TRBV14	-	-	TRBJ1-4	CASSQDWNEKLFF	TGTGCCAGCAGCCAAGACTGGAACGAAAAACTGTTTTTT
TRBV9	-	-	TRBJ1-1	CASSVAATSTEAFF	TGTGCCAGCAGCGTAGCTGCCACCTCCACTGAAGCTTTCTTT
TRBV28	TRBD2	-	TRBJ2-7	CASSYPLDGRGASYEQYF	TGTGCCAGCAGTTACCCTTTGGACGGGAGGGGAGCGTCCTACGAGCAGTACTTC
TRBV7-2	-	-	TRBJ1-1	CASSLTGTLSTEAFF	TGTGCCAGCAGCTTAACCGGGACTCTGAGCACTGAAGCTTTCTTT
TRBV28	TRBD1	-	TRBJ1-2	CASSPQGTGGYTF	TGTGCCAGCAGTCCACAGGGGACAGGTGGCTACACCTTC
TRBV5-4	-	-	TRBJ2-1	CASSTVGPSSYNEQFF	TGTGCCAGCAGCACGGTGGGCCCTAGCTCCTACAATGAGCAGTTCTTC
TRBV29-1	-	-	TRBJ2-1	CSASSGAYNEQFF	TGCAGCGCTAGTAGCGGAGCCTACAATGAGCAGTTCTTC
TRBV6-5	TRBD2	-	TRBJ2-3	CASSYTSGRGSDTQYF	TGTGCCAGCAGTTACACTAGCGGGAGGGGCAGTGATACGCAGTATTTT
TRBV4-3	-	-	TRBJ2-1	CASSQWRGDEQFF	TGCGCCAGCAGCCAATGGAGGGGCGATGAGCAGTTCTTC
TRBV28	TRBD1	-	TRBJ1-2	CASSLLTGVVSGGYTF	TGTGCCAGCAGTTTGCTGACAGGGGTGGTTTCAGGAGGCTACACCTTC
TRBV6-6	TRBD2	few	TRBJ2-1	CASRPAAGGGYNEQFF	TGTGCCAGCAGGCCAGCAGCGGGAGGGGGATACAATGAGCAGTTCTTC
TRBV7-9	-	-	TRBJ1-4	CASSSTEEGEKLFF	TGTGCCAGCAGCTCGACTGAAGAGGGTGAAAAACTGTTTTTT
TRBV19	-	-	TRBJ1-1	CASGLSEAFF	TGTGCCAGTGGACTTTCTGAAGCTTTCTTT
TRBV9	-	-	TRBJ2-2	CASSVRRENTGELFF	TGTGCCAGCAGCGTTAGAAGGGAGAACACCGGGGAGCTGTTTTTT
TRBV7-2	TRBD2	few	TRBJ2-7	CASSLVVGLAGGDHYEQYF	TGTGCCAGCAGCTTAGTGGTGGGACTAGCGGGAGGGGACCACTACGAGCAGTACTTC
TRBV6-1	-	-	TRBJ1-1	CASSYSNTEAFF	TGTGCCAGCTCTTACAGTAACACTGAAGCTTTCTTT
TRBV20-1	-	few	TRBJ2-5	CSGQPKETQYF	TGCAGTGGACAGCCAAAGGAGACCCAGTACTTC
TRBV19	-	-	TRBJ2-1	CATNPGSGTEQFF	TGTGCCACCAACCCGGGTTCTGGGACGGAGCAGTTCTTC
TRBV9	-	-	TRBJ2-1	CASSDSGAAYNEQFF	TGTGCCAGCAGCGATTCGGGAGCGGCCTACAATGAGCAGTTCTTC
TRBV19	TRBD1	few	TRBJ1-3	CASSIRTGGTGNTIYF	TGTGCCAGTAGTATCCGCACAGGGGGAACTGGAAACACCATATATTTT
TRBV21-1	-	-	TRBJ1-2	CASRRGTRGYGYTF	TGTGCCAGCAGGAGAGGGACCCGCGGCTATGGCTACACCTTC
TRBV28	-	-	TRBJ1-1	CASSLPWNTEAFF	TGTGCCAGCAGCCTACCCTGGAACACTGAAGCTTTCTTT
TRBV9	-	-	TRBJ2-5	CASSVVGNEGETQYF	TGTGCCAGCAGCGTAGTGGGCAACGAGGGGGAGACCCAGTACTTC
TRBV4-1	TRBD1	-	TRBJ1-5	CASSQAPGTANQPQHF	TGCGCCAGCAGCCAAGCTCCCGGGACAGCAAATCAGCCCCAGCATTTT
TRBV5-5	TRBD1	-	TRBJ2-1	CASSQQPGTGASEQFF	TGTGCCAGCAGCCAACAACCCGGGACAGGTGCGTCTGAGCAGTTCTTC
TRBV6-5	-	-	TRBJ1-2	CASSYSMDIPAYGYTF	TGTGCCAGCAGTTACTCGATGGACATTCCCGCCTATGGCTACACCTTC
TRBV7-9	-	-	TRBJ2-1	CASSLDQGTQFF	TGTGCCAGCAGCTTAGACCAGGGCACTCAGTTCTTC
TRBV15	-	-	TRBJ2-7	CATSRDLYQGSEQYF	TGTGCCACCAGCAGAGATTTGTATCAGGGCAGCGAGCAGTACTTC
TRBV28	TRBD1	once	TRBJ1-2	CASSETGAYGYTF	TGTGCCAGCAGCGAGACAGGGGCCTATGGCTACACCTTC
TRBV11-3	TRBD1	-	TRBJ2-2	CASTLQGVNTGELFF	TGTGCCAGCACCCTACAGGGGGTGAACACCGGGGAGCTGTTTTTT
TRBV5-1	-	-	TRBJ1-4	CASSPGPDGEKLFF	TGCGCCAGCAGCCCGGGCCCCGATGGAGAAAAACTGTTTTTT
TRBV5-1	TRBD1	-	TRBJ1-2	CASSFSGTGAAGYTF	TGCGCCAGCAGCTTTTCCGGGACAGGGGCTGCTGGCTACACCTTC
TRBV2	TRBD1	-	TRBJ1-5	CASSVGTGGYQPQHF	TGTGCCAGCAGTGTCGGGACAGGGGGCTATCAGCCCCAGCATTTT
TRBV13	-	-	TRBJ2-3	CASSPHPESDTQYF	TGTGCCAGCAGCCCCCACCCCGAGTCGGATACGCAGTATTTT